This T cell receptor (beta chain) came from a study of T cell repertoires in aging, cancer and after chemotherapy. Study as a whole: Pre- and post-chemotherapy samples were paired from glioblastoma patients treated with temozolomide-based therapy. Study-wide findings and caveats: In cancer patients, declining TCR diversity with age involved lost richness and lost evenness. Across the chemotherapy interval, each cancer cohort showed higher median generation probability, suggesting thymic rebound.

Amplification of TCR beta used genomic DNA extracted from peripheral blood. Trimming shortened V by 6 bases and J by 5 bases, and 11 bases separated the two germline ends. The CDR3 extends over 12 amino acids. TRB rearrangements spanning V, D and J were amplified using mixed TRB-A/B primers. A single record per CDR3 protein comes from TCRdb applying MiXCR to the multiplex PCR reads. Seen here are some 2,600 distinct CDR3 sequences, about 51% observed once, and the top ten hold roughly 4.5%. Details on this clonotype: The antigen is undetermined.

Sequencing was done on a sample of blood. The genes are TRBV12-3 or TRBV12-4 and TRBJ2-7; the D call may be TRBD1 or TRBD2 (5 bases each). The clonotype comes from a human donor with a solid tumor. CDR3 residues: CASRPGTHEQYF. The CDR3, as DNA: TGTGCCAGCAGACCCGGGACCCACGAGCAGTACTTC.